Listed here is a single TCR beta chain. The antigen is undetermined. The data were taken from a study of OX40 agonist ivuxolimab in advanced cancers. The wider study: Ivuxolimab was administered intravenously to patients at 0.01 to 10 mg/kg every 2 weeks. General study points: Expanded clones were, on average, more numerous in CD8+ T cells than in CD4+. It was also the case that some nonresponders had low normalized T-cell clonal expansion.

The CDR3 runs to 16 residues. CDR1 is MDHEN and CDR2 is SYDVKM in the germline V gene. Trimming shortened V by 2 bases and J by 2 bases, and 10 bases separated the two germline ends. Some clones are missing from TCRdb's copy, which holds only in-frame ones; the method was immunoSEQ multiplex PCR. The table shows approximately 68,000 clones, with approximately 90% occurring only once. At baseline, cycle 4 day 1, and cycle 7 day 1, blood was sampled. The sequence was obtained from an adult with an advanced solid tumor such as melanoma, head and neck, liver or kidney cancer. This specimen consisted of CD4+ or CD8+ T cells sorted from blood, obtained in a trial of the OX40 agonist ivuxolimab. The V call is TRBV28, the J call TRBJ2-6; D might be TRBD1 (5 bases). Written as DNA, the CDR3 is TGTGCCAGCAGTTTAGCCTCAGGGACTGGGGCCAACGTCCTGACTTTC. Translated, it gives CASSLASGTGANVLTF.